These T cell receptor beta chains were read from a single sample in a study of metastatic and nonmetastatic thyroid tumors. MiXCR was used by TCRdb to re-call the PCR reads. In the table there are roughly 63,000 clones, 15% to 20% of which are singletons. The sample was blood. These receptors were obtained from a male donor with papillary thyroid cancer or a benign thyroid nodule (not recorded which). Some clones in this sample may be carry-over from other donors' samples. Both conserved end residues are trimmed from each CDR3. Each record gives: J gene, V gene, clone size, CDR3 protein. Part of the rows lack a size; the others show once, few, many or a class for expanded clones.

TRBJ1-2,TRBV7-2,many,ASSLAGTGTNYGYT
TRBJ2-3,TRBV7-2,many,ASIPPFRDALPDTQY
TRBJ2-3,TRBV5-1,many,ASSLGGLAGTDTQY
TRBJ2-2,TRBV19,many,ASSIGTSGNTGELF
TRBJ1-2,TRBV9,many,ASSVGGTLGGYT
TRBJ2-5,TRBV9,many,ASSAGTPQETQY
TRBJ1-6,TRBV30,many,AWSVTNSPLH
TRBJ2-5,TRBV7-8,many,ASSFPFGGKETQY
TRBJ2-1,TRBV16,-,ASSQFGGLGTSTKSSYNEQF
TRBJ2-5,TRBV5-1,many,ASSLSQGRKETQY
TRBJ2-1,TRBV4-1,many,ASSQPGQGKYNEQF
TRBJ1-2,TRBV20-1,many,SASQGSLVLGYT
TRBJ2-7,TRBV7-7,-,ASSEGQGMGEQY
TRBJ1-5,TRBV5-1,many,ASSLAGGSGQPQH
TRBJ2-1,TRBV5-1,many,ASSLAPWGSGNYNEQF
TRBJ2-1,TRBV11-2,many,ASSLEGGGSYNEQF
TRBJ1-2,TRBV20-1,many,SARVPTGGGYGYT
TRBJ2-5,TRBV7-2,many,ASSLAVSRETQY
TRBJ1-1,TRBV5-5,many,ASSPYADTEAF
TRBJ1-5,TRBV6-1,medium-sized,ASQRAGANQPQH
TRBJ2-7,TRBV14,many,ASSLGLAGGIDEQY
TRBJ2-5,TRBV2,many,ASRGGGPSRETQY